This T cell receptor (beta chain) emerged from a study of cytomegalovirus exposure and HLA in healthy donors. Study findings and constraints: With further analysis later on, most CMV-associated TCR beta chains appeared HLA-restricted. Later, an analysis showed that TCR beta chains associated with HLA were more clonally expanded than others that were equally common. TCR beta sequences reportedly predicted most subjects' HLA-A and HLA-B alleles accurately. An analysis that was carried out later associated 15,000 to 20,000 TCR beta sequences with HLA alleles at 0.05 false discovery rate.

The study ran its PCR with 60 Vbeta and 13 Jbeta primers. The table came from immunoSEQ multiplex PCR; TCRdb's copy has only in-frame clones and leaves some out. This repertoire includes approximately 43,000 clones. CDR1 is MNHEY and CDR2 is SVGAGI in the germline V gene. CDR3 size: 14 residues. With 6 bases clipped from V and 4 bases from J, the junction kept 3 bases outside the gene matches. With respect to this clone: Its specificity is unknown.

The gene calls are TRBV6-5 and TRBJ1-5; 10 nucleotides line up with TRBD1. Sequenced sample: PBMCs. The receptor was isolated from a woman aged 30 to 39 in good health and CMV-seronegative. This CDR3 is CASRKGQGNQPQHF. The CDR3 DNA reads as TGTGCCAGCAGAAAGGGACAGGGGAATCAGCCCCAGCATTTT.